The next 12 T cell receptor beta chains were all read from a single sample in a study of T cell responses to AZD1222 COVID-19 vaccine. Data came from immunoSEQ multiplex PCR; TCRdb stores just in-frame clones and leaves some out. The sample includes 85,000 to 130,000 clones, about 87% of them seen just once. The sample in question was peripheral blood, obtained on day 0 of AZD1222 vaccination. These receptor sequences come from an adult in good health.

The CDR3 sequence: CASSFYGGTEAFF. In nucleotides, the CDR3 is TGTGCCAGCAGTTTCTATGGCGGGACTGAAGCTTTCTTT. The chain carries TRBV12-3 or TRBV12-4 and TRBJ1-1; D unresolved. V gave up 3 bases and J gave up 5 bases, with 10 bases separating them. This CDR3 region has 13 residues.

The V gene is TRBV6-2 or TRBV6-3, the J gene TRBJ1-6, with D hard to call. Trimming cost V 2 bases and J 7 bases, with 6 bases left between them. The germline V gene encodes CDR1 MNHEY and CDR2 SVGEGT. This CDR3 has 13 amino acids. The DNA for the CDR3 is TGTGCCAGCAGTTACGATGGGAATTCACCCCTCCACTTT. Residues: CASSYDGNSPLHF.

V is TRBV27 and J is TRBJ1-5; no firm D call. This CDR3 has 13 amino acids. V was pared by 5 bases and J by 1 base, with 6 bases between. Germline assignment: CDR1 MNHEY and CDR2 SMNVEV (reference sequence). Written as DNA, the CDR3 is TGTGCCAGCAGTAACAGAAGCAATCAGCCCCAGCATTTT. Translation: CASSNRSNQPQHF.

V and J are TRBV7-3 and TRBJ1-1; maybe TRBD1 (5 bases). V lost 0 bases to trimming and J lost 6 bases, with 8 bases between them. This CDR3 has 13 amino acids. Germline CDR1 reads SGHTA; CDR2 reads FQGTGA. CDR3 sequence: CASSLTWGAEAFF. The CDR3 nucleotides read TGTGCCAGCAGCTTAACGTGGGGGGCTGAAGCTTTCTTT.

J is TRBJ1-1 and V is TRBV7-9, with D unresolved. V was trimmed by 3 bases and J by 0 bases, leaving 11 bases between them. The CDR3 consists of 15 residues. The germline CDR1 and CDR2 sequences are SEHNR and FQNEAQ (reference sequence). CDR3 sequence reads: CASSLGGIMNTEAFF. DNA of the CDR3: TGTGCCAGCAGCTTGGGAGGGATCATGAACACTGAAGCTTTCTTT.

The chain links TRBV19 to TRBJ1-4; 8 bases align to TRBD1. This CDR3 has 14 amino acids. After removal of 8 bases from V and 2 bases from J, the junction contained 4 bases not matched to a gene. Per the germline V gene, CDR1 is LNHDA and CDR2 is SQIVND (reference sequence). CDR3 coding DNA: TGTGCCAGTCGACAGGGGCCCACTAATGAAAAACTGTTTTTT. It is translated as CASRQGPTNEKLFF.

This clone was recorded only once. V usage is TRBV5-1 and J usage is TRBJ1-4; TRBD1 matches at 9 bases. The junction had 9 bases not matched to a gene; V was cut back by 4 bases and J by 8 bases. Per germline, CDR1 SGHRS and CDR2 YFSETQ. The CDR3 is made up of 15 amino acids. CDR3 coding DNA: TGCGCCAGCAGCCCATTACAGGGGGCATCCGAAAAACTGTTTTTT. Protein sequence: CASSPLQGASEKLFF.

V is TRBV24-1 and J is TRBJ1-2, with unresolved D. V was cut by 4 bases and J by 3 bases, with 11 bases left in between. CDR3 size: 14 residues. The germline V gene encodes CDR1 KGHDR and CDR2 SFDVKD. The DNA of the CDR3 is TGTGCCACCAGTGACCCTGACGGATACTATGGCTACACCTTC. This encodes CATSDPDGYYGYTF.

This chain links TRBV5-1 with TRBJ1-5; D unclear. V gave up 2 bases and J gave up 0 bases, with 9 bases separating them. The V gene's germline CDR1 is SGHRS and CDR2 YFSETQ. CDR3 length equals 15 residues. Here the CDR3 reads CASSLSGNSNQPQHF. For the CDR3, the DNA is TGCGCCAGCAGCTTAAGCGGAAATAGCAATCAGCCCCAGCATTTT.

The rearrangement uses TRBV2 and TRBJ2-3; D unresolved. Germline V CDR1 and CDR2: SNHLY, FYNNEI. The CDR3 contains 15 residues. Trimming pared 8 bases from V and 0 bases from J, leaving 15 bases between. The CDR3 sequence is CASGGQWSSTDTQYF. CDR3 bases: TGTGCCAGCGGTGGGCAGTGGAGTAGCACAGATACGCAGTATTTT. The complete variable domain, with remaining parts taken from reference TRBV2 and TRBJ2-3, reads EPEVTQTPSHQVTQMGQEVILRCVPISNHLYFYWYRQILGQKVEFLVSFYNNEISEKSEIFDDQFSVERPDGSNFTLKIRSTKLEDSAMYFCASGGQWSSTDTQYFGPGTRLTVL.

This chain uses TRBV6-5 with TRBJ2-5; TRBD1 matches 10 bases. Germline V gives CDR1 MNHEY, CDR2 SVGAGI. With V trimmed by 4 bases and J by 5 bases, 7 bases remained unmatched. CDR3 length: 15 amino acids. The CDR3 sequence: CASSFSGTGVETQYF. CDR3 nucleotides: TGTGCCAGCAGTTTCTCCGGGACAGGGGTGGAGACCCAGTACTTC.

The chain couples TRBV5-6 to TRBJ1-6, with a tentative D call TRBD1 (6 bases). V was cut by 3 bases and J by 6 bases, with 13 bases left in between. The CDR3 contains 15 residues. In germline, CDR1 is SGHDT, CDR2 YYEEEE. As DNA, the CDR3 is TGTGCCAGCAGCTGGCAGGGGACCGGTAATTCACCCCTCCACTTT. This gives the protein CASSWQGTGNSPLHF.